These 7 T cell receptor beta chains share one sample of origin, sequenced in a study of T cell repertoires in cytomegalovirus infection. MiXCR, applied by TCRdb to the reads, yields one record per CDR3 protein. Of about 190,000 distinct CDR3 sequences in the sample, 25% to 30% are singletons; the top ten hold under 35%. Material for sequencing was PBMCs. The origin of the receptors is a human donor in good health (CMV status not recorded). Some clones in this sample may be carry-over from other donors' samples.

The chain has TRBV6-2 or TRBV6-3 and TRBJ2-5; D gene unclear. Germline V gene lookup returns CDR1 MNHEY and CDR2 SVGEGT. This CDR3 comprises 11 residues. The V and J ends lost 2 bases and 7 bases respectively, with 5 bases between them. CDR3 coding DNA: TGTGCCAGCAGTTACATGGCGACCCAGTACTTC. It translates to CASSYMATQYF.

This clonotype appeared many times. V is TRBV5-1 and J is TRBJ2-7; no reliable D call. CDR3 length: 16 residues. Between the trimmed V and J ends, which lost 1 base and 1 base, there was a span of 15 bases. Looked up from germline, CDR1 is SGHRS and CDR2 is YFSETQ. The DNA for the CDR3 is TGCGCCAGCAGCTTGCGGGCGGCCAGCGATTCCTACGAGCAGTACTTC. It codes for CASSLRAASDSYEQYF. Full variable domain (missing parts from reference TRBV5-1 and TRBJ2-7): KAGVTQTPRYLIKTRGQQVTLSCSPISGHRSVSWYQQTPGQGLQFLFEYFSETQRNKGNFPGRFSGRQFSNSRSEMNVSTLELGDSALYLCASSLRAASDSYEQYFGPGTRLTVT.

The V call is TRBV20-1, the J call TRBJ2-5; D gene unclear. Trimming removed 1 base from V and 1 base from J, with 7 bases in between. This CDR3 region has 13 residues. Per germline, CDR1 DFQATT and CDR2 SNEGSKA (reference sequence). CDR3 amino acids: CSARAGGQETQYF. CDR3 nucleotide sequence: TGCAGTGCTAGAGCCGGTGGCCAAGAGACCCAGTACTTC.

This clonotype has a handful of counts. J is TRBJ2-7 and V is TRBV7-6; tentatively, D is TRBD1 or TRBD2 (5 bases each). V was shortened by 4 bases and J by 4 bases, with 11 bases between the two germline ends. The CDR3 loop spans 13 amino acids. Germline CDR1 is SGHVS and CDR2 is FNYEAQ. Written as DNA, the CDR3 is TGTGCCAGCAGCTCCGGGGACCTGTACGAGCAGTACTTC. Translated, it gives CASSSGDLYEQYF. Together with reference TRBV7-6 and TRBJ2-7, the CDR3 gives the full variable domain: GAGVSQSPRYKVTKRGQDVALRCDPISGHVSLYWYRQALGQGPEFLTYFNYEAQQDKSGLPNDRFSAERPEGSISTLTIQRTEQRDSAMYRCASSSGDLYEQYFGPGTRLTVT.

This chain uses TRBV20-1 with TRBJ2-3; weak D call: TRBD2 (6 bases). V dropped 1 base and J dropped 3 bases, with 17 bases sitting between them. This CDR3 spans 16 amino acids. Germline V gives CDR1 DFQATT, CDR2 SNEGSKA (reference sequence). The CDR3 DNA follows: TGCAGTGCTAGAGTTCGAGGCGACCGGGGGACAGATACGCAGTATTTT. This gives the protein CSARVRGDRGTDTQYF.

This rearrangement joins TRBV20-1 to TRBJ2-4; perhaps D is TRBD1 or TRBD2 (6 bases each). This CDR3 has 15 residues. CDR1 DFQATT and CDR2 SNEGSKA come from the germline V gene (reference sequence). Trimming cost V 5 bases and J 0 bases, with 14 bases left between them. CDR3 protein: CSAPGGGLAKNIQYF. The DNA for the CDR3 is TGCAGTGCTCCCGGGGGCGGACTAGCCAAAAACATTCAGTACTTC.

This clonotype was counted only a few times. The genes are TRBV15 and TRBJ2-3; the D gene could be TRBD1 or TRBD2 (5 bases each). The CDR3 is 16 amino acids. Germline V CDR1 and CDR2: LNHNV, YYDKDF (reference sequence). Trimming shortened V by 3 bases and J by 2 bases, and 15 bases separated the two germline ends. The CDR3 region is CATSRGDGAATDTQYF. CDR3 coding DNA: TGTGCCACCAGCAGGGGGGACGGGGCCGCCACAGATACGCAGTATTTT.